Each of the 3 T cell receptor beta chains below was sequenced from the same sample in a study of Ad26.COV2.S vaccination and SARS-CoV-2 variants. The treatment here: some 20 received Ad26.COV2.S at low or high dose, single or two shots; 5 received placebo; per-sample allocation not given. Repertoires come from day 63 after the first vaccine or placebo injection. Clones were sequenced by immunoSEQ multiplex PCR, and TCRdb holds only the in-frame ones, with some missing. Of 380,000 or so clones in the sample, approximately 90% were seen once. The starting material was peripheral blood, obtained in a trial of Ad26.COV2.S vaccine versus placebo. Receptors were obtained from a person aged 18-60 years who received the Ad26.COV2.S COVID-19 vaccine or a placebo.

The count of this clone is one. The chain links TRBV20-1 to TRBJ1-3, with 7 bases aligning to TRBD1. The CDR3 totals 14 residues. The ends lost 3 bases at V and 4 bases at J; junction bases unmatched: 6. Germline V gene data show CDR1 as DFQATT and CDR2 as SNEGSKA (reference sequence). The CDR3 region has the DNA TGCAGTGCTAGTGACAGGGTTAGCGGAAACACCATATATTTT. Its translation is CSASDRVSGNTIYF.

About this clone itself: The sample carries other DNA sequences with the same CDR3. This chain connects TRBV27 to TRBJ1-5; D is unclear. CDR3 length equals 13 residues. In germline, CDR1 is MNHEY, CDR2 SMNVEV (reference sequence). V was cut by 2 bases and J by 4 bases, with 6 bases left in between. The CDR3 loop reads CASSLAGNQPQHF. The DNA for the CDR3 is TGTGCCAGCAGTTTAGCTGGGAATCAGCCCCAGCATTTT.

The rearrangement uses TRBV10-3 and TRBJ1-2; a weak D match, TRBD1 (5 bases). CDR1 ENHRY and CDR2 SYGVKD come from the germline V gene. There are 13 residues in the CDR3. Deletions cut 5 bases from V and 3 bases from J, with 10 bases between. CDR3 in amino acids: CAISTGLDYGYTF. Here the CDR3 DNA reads TGTGCCATCAGTACAGGCCTCGACTATGGCTACACCTTC.